Each of the 19 T cell receptor beta chains below was sequenced from the same sample in a study of shared clonotypes between healthy human individuals (dated by TCRdb to the early 2020s). The library relied on the immunoSEQ multiplex PCR assay. TCRdb retrieved this table from immuneACCESS and kept in-frame rearrangements only. Not all clones are present; in checked studies, unresolved V genes account for under half, and no reason is known for the remainder. The sample yields more than 450,000 clones; roughly 78% were counted once. About an eighth of the sample lies in the top ten. The sequenced sample was PBMCs. These receptors originate from a woman in her thirties or forties in good health. Some clones in this sample may be carry-over from other donors' samples.

The rearrangement joins TRBV5-4 to TRBJ2-1; 8 bases map to TRBD1. This CDR3 comprises 16 residues. Germline CDR1 reads SGHNT; CDR2 reads YYREEE (reference sequence). J gave up 8 bases and V 2 bases, and 12 bases lay outside the gene matches. CDR3 residues: CASSFNQGAMVDEQFF. The CDR3 region has the DNA TGTGCCAGCAGCTTTAATCAGGGGGCAATGGTGGATGAGCAGTTCTTC. The whole variable domain, remainder taken from reference TRBV5-4 and TRBJ2-1, is ETGVTQSPTHLIKTRGQQVTLRCSSQSGHNTVSWYQQALGQGPQFIFQYYREEENGRGNFPPRFSGLQFPNYSSELNVNALELDDSALYLCASSFNQGAMVDEQFFGPGTRLTVL.

The V call is TRBV6-5, the J call TRBJ2-7; 11 bases are shared with TRBD2. The CDR3 consists of 15 residues. V dropped 5 bases and J dropped 7; count of bases not matched to a gene: 10. Germline loops: CDR1 MNHEY, CDR2 SVGAGI. CDR3 residues: CASSKTSGIGGEQYF. Written as DNA, the CDR3 is TGTGCCAGCAGTAAGACTAGCGGGATAGGGGGAGAGCAGTACTTC.

This chain connects TRBV5-4 to TRBJ2-3; 10 bases map to TRBD2. Germline trimming cut 4 bases from V and 3 bases from J; bases unmatched to any gene: 8. Germline CDR1 is SGHNT and CDR2 is YYREEE (reference sequence). This CDR3 has 16 residues. In DNA form, the CDR3 reads TGTGCCAGCAGCCCGCTAGCGGGAGTTAGTACAGATACGCAGTATTTT. It translates to CASSPLAGVSTDTQYF.

The chain couples TRBV27 to TRBJ2-2, with 9 bases that match TRBD2. The CDR3 has 14 residues. Germline CDR1 MNHEY, CDR2 SMNVEV (reference sequence). The J segment lost 4 bases and the V segment lost 3 bases, leaving 0 bases of the junction unmatched. CDR3 amino acids: CASSLTSGTGELFF. The CDR3 DNA is TGTGCCAGCAGTTTGACTAGCGGCACCGGGGAGCTGTTTTTT.

The rearrangement joins TRBV6-1 to TRBJ2-5; 9 bases are a match to TRBD1. The CDR3 runs 15 residues. J gave up 4 bases and V 6 bases, and 9 bases lay outside the gene matches. Per germline, CDR1 MNHNS and CDR2 SASEGT. The CDR3 region is CASRWPGQGRETQYF. CDR3 nucleotide sequence: TGTGCCAGCAGATGGCCGGGACAGGGTAGAGAGACCCAGTACTTC.

J is TRBJ1-1 and V is TRBV19; D perhaps matches TRBD1 (5 bases). V lost 3 bases and J lost 0, with 11 bases in between. The length of the CDR3 is 15 residues. Germline CDR1 and CDR2: LNHDA and SQIVND (reference sequence). CDR3 nucleotide sequence: TGTGCCAGTAGTATCACAGGCTCCTTGAACACTGAAGCTTTCTTT. It yields the protein CASSITGSLNTEAFF.

The chain links TRBV11-1 to TRBJ2-7; D not resolved. V was clipped by 2 bases and J by 4 bases, with 6 bases between them. This CDR3 has 12 residues. Looked up from germline, CDR1 is SGHAT and CDR2 is FQDESV (reference sequence). The DNA of the CDR3 is TGTGCCAGCAGCTTAACCCTATACGAGCAGTACTTC. Protein: CASSLTLYEQYF.

The V call is TRBV15, the J call TRBJ2-4; perhaps TRBD2 as D (5 bases). CDR1 LNHNV and CDR2 YYDKDF come from the germline V gene (reference sequence). V was cut by 0 bases and J by 5 bases, with 11 bases left in between. There are 15 residues in the CDR3. The CDR3, as DNA: TGTGCCACCAGCAGAGATGTCACGAGGGAAAACATTCAGTACTTC. Translating it yields CATSRDVTRENIQYF. Using reference TRBV15 and TRBJ2-4 for the parts outside the CDR3, the full variable domain is DAMVIQNPRYQVTQFGKPVTLSCSQTLNHNVMYWYQQKSSQAPKLLFHYYDKDFNNEADTPDNFQSRRPNTSFCFLDIRSPGLGDTAMYLCATSRDVTRENIQYFGAGTRLSVL.

This CDR3 is CASSVGDGSSGNTIYF. CDR3 in DNA: TGTGCCAGCAGCGTAGGAGACGGAAGCTCTGGAAACACCATATATTTT. The rearrangement joins TRBV9 to TRBJ1-3; D unresolved. CDR1 SGDLS and CDR2 YYNGEE come from the germline V gene. The length of the CDR3 is 16 residues. The germline V and J ends were trimmed by 0 bases and 0 bases, with 10 bases remaining between them. The variable domain in full, completed from reference TRBV9 and TRBJ1-3, reads DSGVTQTPKHLITATGQRVTLRCSPRSGDLSVYWYQQSLDQGLQFLIQYYNGEERAKGNILERFSAQQFPDLHSELNLSSLELGDSALYFCASSVGDGSSGNTIYFGEGSWLTVV.

The V call is TRBV18, the J call TRBJ2-3; TRBD2 matches at 7 bases. Losses at the gene ends were 1 base for V and 1 base for J; bases not matched to a gene: 5. The CDR3 loop spans 16 amino acids. The V gene's germline CDR1 is KGHSH and CDR2 LQKENI. The CDR3, as DNA: TGTGCCAGCTCACCACTGACTAGCTCGGGCACAGATACGCAGTATTTT. Residues: CASSPLTSSGTDTQYF. The full variable domain, its missing parts supplied by reference TRBV18 and TRBJ2-3, is NAGVMQNPRHLVRRRGQEARLRCSPMKGHSHVYWYRQLPEEGLKFMVYLQKENIIDESGMPKERFSAEFPKEGPSILRIQQVVRGDSAAYFCASSPLTSSGTDTQYFGPGTRLTVL.

The chain has TRBV28 and TRBJ1-4, with D tentatively TRBD1 (6 bases). Trimming cost V 3 bases and J 8 bases, with 16 bases left between them. Germline loops: CDR1 MDHEN, CDR2 SYDVKM. The CDR3 extends over 15 amino acids. DNA for the CDR3: TGTGCCAGCAGTTTGGGGAACCGAGGGGGAGAAAAACTGTTTTTT. This codes for CASSLGNRGGEKLFF.

The chain recombines TRBV7-3 with TRBJ2-3; unclear D gene. The CDR3 spans 16 residues. The V gene lost 2 bases and the J gene lost 5 bases, with 17 bases spanning the gap. CDR1 is SGHTA, CDR2 FQGTGA, per germline. The CDR3 sequence: CASSLSGVRWLDTQYF. The CDR3 bases are TGTGCCAGCAGCTTATCTGGGGTCCGCTGGTTAGATACGCAGTATTTT.

The CDR3: CASSRGTSTANTGELFF. The CDR3 coding sequence is TGTGCCAGCAGCAGAGGGACTAGCACAGCGAACACCGGGGAGCTGTTTTTT. The chain carries TRBV11-2 and TRBJ2-2; 9 nucleotides line up with TRBD2. The CDR3 has 17 amino acids. Germline CDR1 and CDR2: SGHAT and FQNNGV. Unmatched junction bases numbered 7, after V lost 5 bases and J lost 0 bases.

The genes are TRBV2 and TRBJ1-4; D perhaps matches TRBD1 (6 bases). The germline gives CDR1 SNHLY, CDR2 FYNNEI. Deletions cut 5 bases from V and 4 bases from J, with 14 bases between. There are 15 residues in the CDR3. The CDR3 nucleotides read TGTGCCAGCAGTCCCCTGCAGGGGAGTAATGAAAAACTGTTTTTT. Translating gives CASSPLQGSNEKLFF.

This clone was recorded only once. Here the CDR3 reads CASSTTSGRRTDTQYF. The CDR3 DNA sequence: TGTGCCAGCAGTACAACTAGCGGGAGAAGGACAGATACGCAGTATTTT. The genes are TRBV28 and TRBJ2-3; 11 nucleotides line up with TRBD2. This CDR3 is 16 amino acids long. The germline gives CDR1 MDHEN, CDR2 SYDVKM. The ends lost 5 bases at V and 3 bases at J; junction bases unmatched: 7.

The genes are TRBV11-2 and TRBJ1-1; TRBD1 might be the D (6 bases). The length of the CDR3 is 15 residues. V was cut by 4 bases and J by 1 base, with 13 bases left in between. Germline CDR1 reads SGHAT; CDR2 reads FQNNGV. The CDR3 DNA reads as TGTGCCAGCAGCTCCTTGACAGGCTCGAACACTGAAGCTTTCTTT. Amino acid sequence: CASSSLTGSNTEAFF. Filled out from reference TRBV11-2 and TRBJ1-1, the complete variable domain reads EAGVAQSPRYKIIEKRQSVAFWCNPISGHATLYWYQQILGQGPKLLIQFQNNGVVDDSQLPKDRFSAERLKGVDSTLKIQPAKLEDSAVYLCASSSLTGSNTEAFFGQGTRLTVV.

The V gene is TRBV18, the J gene TRBJ1-5; 8 bases map to TRBD1. Trimming cost V 1 base and J 7 bases; bases outside gene matches: 12. This CDR3 is built from 17 residues. Germline CDR1 KGHSH, CDR2 LQKENI. CDR3 amino acids: CASSPRQAGGADQPQHF. The CDR3 DNA follows: TGTGCCAGCTCACCACGACAAGCAGGGGGCGCGGACCAGCCCCAGCATTTT.

The genes are TRBV28 and TRBJ1-3; possible D gene TRBD1, 6 bases. This CDR3 comprises 13 residues. The V gene lost 5 bases and the J gene lost 4 bases, with 9 bases spanning the gap. From germline, CDR1 is MDHEN and CDR2 SYDVKM. CDR3 residues: CASSRGSGNTIYF. DNA of the CDR3: TGTGCCAGCAGTAGGGGGTCCGGAAACACCATATATTTT.

The V and J genes are TRBV9 and TRBJ2-2; D gene unclear. Between the trimmed V and J ends, which lost 3 bases and 4 bases, there was a span of 1 base. Per germline, CDR1 SGDLS and CDR2 YYNGEE. The CDR3 covers 11 residues. The CDR3 DNA follows: TGTGCCAGCAGCGGCACCGGGGAGCTGTTTTTT. Its protein is CASSGTGELFF. Complete variable domain (other parts from reference TRBV9 and TRBJ2-2): DSGVTQTPKHLITATGQRVTLRCSPRSGDLSVYWYQQSLDQGLQFLIQYYNGEERAKGNILERFSAQQFPDLHSELNLSSLELGDSALYFCASSGTGELFFGEGSRLTVL.